The rows below give T cell receptor beta chains drawn from one sample of a study of CD8 T cells in Susac syndrome. TCRdb processed the immunoSEQ multiplex PCR reads anew with MiXCR; each CDR3 protein has one entry. The sample has 110,000 or so distinct CDR3 sequences; 90% to 96% are singletons. Sequencing input: CD4+ T cells from PBMCs. The source of these receptors is a human donor in good health. Each CDR3 is given with its conserved first and last residue. The D gene is left open where the match is weak.

TRBJ2-7,TRBV5-1,TRBD1,CASSPETGSPREQYF
TRBJ2-3,TRBV6-4,TRBD1,CASRFQKDRGGDTQYF
TRBJ1-2,TRBV30,NA,CAWSASGWGPNGYTF
TRBJ2-3,TRBV14,TRBD2,CASSQTGGGLTDTQYF
TRBJ2-2,TRBV7-9,NA,CASSSRSGAGELFF
TRBJ1-5,TRBV19,NA,CASIDRNGPNQPQHF
TRBJ1-2,TRBV3-1,NA,CASSQRGWGGGRSNYGYTF
TRBJ2-7,TRBV6-5,TRBD2,CASRGLAGLREQYF
TRBJ2-5,TRBV7-7,NA,CASSSTRQETQYF
TRBJ2-6,TRBV4-2,NA,CASSPVGDSGANVLTF
TRBJ2-7,TRBV29-1,NA,CSVELGPPRYEQYF
TRBJ1-1,TRBV5-4,NA,CASSSPRDGSFEAFF
TRBJ2-5,TRBV7-2,NA,CASSQGRGRGQETQYF
TRBJ2-5,TRBV28,NA,CASSAPNRARETQYF
TRBJ2-7,TRBV5-1,NA,CASSLAGFPYEQYF
TRBJ1-1,TRBV5-1,NA,CASSLGFQGNTEAFF
TRBJ2-3,TRBV13,TRBD1,CASSSDRAVASTDTQYF
TRBJ2-1,TRBV4-2,TRBD2,CASSSRTSGKGNEQFF
TRBJ1-6,TRBV3-1,NA,CASSQGTSPLHF
TRBJ1-6,TRBV20-1,TRBD1,CSAIRTGQSPLHF
TRBJ2-7,TRBV18,NA,CASSPTPQAYEQYF
TRBJ1-1,TRBV29-1,NA,CSVDPGGATEAFF
TRBJ1-5,TRBV20-1,NA,CSATGHLNQPQHF